This entry lists 21 T cell receptor beta chains sequenced from one sample in a study of blood T cell repertoires in COVID-19. Generated by immunoSEQ multiplex PCR, the TCRdb table keeps only in-frame clones and is missing some. This sample has about 340,000 clones, with under 95% found just once. The sequenced material came from PBMCs or T cells enriched from blood (not recorded which). The receptors here all came from a woman in her 30s who had recovered from COVID-19.

The chain uses TRBV3-1 (or the pseudogene TRBV3-2) and TRBJ2-1, with 10 bases identical to TRBD2. This CDR3 spans 15 amino acids. V lost 6 bases and J lost 9; bases outside the gene matches: 11. Germline values: CDR1 LGHDT, CDR2 YNNKEL (reference sequence). This CDR3 reads CASRHRLAGGSEQFF. The CDR3 DNA reads TGTGCCAGCAGACATAGATTAGCGGGAGGTAGTGAGCAGTTCTTC.

The chain employs TRBV7-2 and TRBJ2-3; 9 bases are a match to TRBD1. The ends lost 0 bases at V and 5 bases at J; junction bases unmatched: 6. Germline values: CDR1 SGHTA, CDR2 FQGNSA. The length of the CDR3 is 16 residues. The CDR3 DNA reads TGTGCCAGCAGCTTAGCGCTACAGGGGGCACAAGATACGCAGTATTTT. It specifies CASSLALQGAQDTQYF.

The chain is built from TRBV9 and TRBJ2-5, with TRBD2 matching over 15 bases. V was clipped by 6 bases and J by 5 bases; unmatched bases: 5. Germline CDR1 SGDLS, CDR2 YYNGEE. This CDR3 has 15 residues. CDR3 bases: TGTGCCAGCACCCGGACTAGCGGGGGGGGTGAGACCCAGTACTTC. Protein product: CASTRTSGGGETQYF. Complete variable domain (other parts from reference TRBV9 and TRBJ2-5): DSGVTQTPKHLITATGQRVTLRCSPRSGDLSVYWYQQSLDQGLQFLIQYYNGEERAKGNILERFSAQQFPDLHSELNLSSLELGDSALYFCASTRTSGGGETQYFGPGTRLLVL.

The DNA for the CDR3 is TGCGCCAGCAGCTTGGGGACTGCAGGCCGGGGAGAGACCCAGTACTTC. Its translation is CASSLGTAGRGETQYF. This chain connects TRBV5-1 to TRBJ2-5, with D perhaps TRBD2 (5 bases). CDR1 is SGHRS and CDR2 is YFSETQ in the germline V gene. The CDR3 has 16 residues. V lost 0 bases to trimming and J lost 4 bases, with 16 bases between them.

This chain's CDR3 is CATSIRKNYGYTF. In DNA, the CDR3 is TGTGCCACCAGCATCAGGAAAAACTATGGCTACACCTTC. The gene calls are TRBV15 and TRBJ1-2; D unresolved. The V gene lost 4 bases and the J gene lost 2 bases, with 8 bases spanning the gap. This CDR3 comprises 13 residues. Germline V CDR1 and CDR2: LNHNV, YYDKDF (reference sequence).

The rearrangement links TRBV9 to TRBJ2-2; D possibly corresponds to TRBD2 (5 bases). Between the trimmed V and J ends, which lost 0 bases and 5 bases, there was a span of 17 bases. CDR3 size: 17 residues. The V gene's germline CDR1 is SGDLS and CDR2 YYNGEE. CDR3 bases: TGTGCCAGCAGCGTAGGGGAAGGGAGAGAAGTTACCGGGGAGCTGTTTTTT. As protein: CASSVGEGREVTGELFF.

The chain recombines TRBV5-1 with TRBJ2-1; TRBD2 agrees at 10 bases. This CDR3 region has 16 residues. CDR1 and CDR2 (germline): SGHRS, YFSETQ. The V and J ends lost 3 bases and 1 base, in that order; junction bases with no gene match: 4. The CDR3 sequence is CASSSISGRSYNEQFF. The CDR3, as DNA: TGCGCCAGCAGCTCCATTAGCGGGAGGTCCTACAATGAGCAGTTCTTC.

The chain is built from TRBV5-4 and TRBJ2-1; TRBD1 might be the D (5 bases). Looked up from germline, CDR1 is SGHNT and CDR2 is YYREEE (reference sequence). The CDR3 sequence is 15 residues long. The V end was cut by 4 bases, the J end by 6 bases, with 17 bases between. Here the CDR3 DNA reads TGTGCCAGCAGCCTCAGGGTTTCAAGCGTCAATGAGCAGTTCTTC. Residues: CASSLRVSSVNEQFF.

This sequence joins TRBV6-5 and TRBJ2-1; 10 bases map to TRBD1. The CDR3 has 15 amino acids. Germline CDR1 is MNHEY and CDR2 is SVGAGI. V trimming: 5 bases; J trimming: 6 bases; junction bases outside the gene matches: 7. DNA for the CDR3: TGTGCCAGCAGTAGACACGGGACAGGGGTCAATGAGCAGTTCTTC. Its protein product is CASSRHGTGVNEQFF.

This clone was seen a handful of times. The V gene is TRBV6-5, the J gene TRBJ1-4, with 8 bases that match TRBD1. In germline, CDR1 is MNHEY, CDR2 SVGAGI. The CDR3 runs to 14 residues. J lost 4 bases, V lost 11 bases, and 9 bases had no gene match. CDR3 loop: CAVRQTGVNEKLFF. The DNA for the CDR3 is TGTGCCGTACGACAGACAGGGGTTAATGAAAAACTGTTTTTT.

The rearrangement links TRBV3-1 (or the pseudogene TRBV3-2) to TRBJ2-3, with TRBD2 identical over 7 bases. The V segment lost 4 bases and the J segment 0 bases; nucleotides outside the gene matches: 4. Germline values: CDR1 LGHDT, CDR2 YNNKEL (reference sequence). The CDR3 length is 15 residues. The DNA for the CDR3 is TGTGCCAGCAGCCCGGGAGCGGGGAGCACAGATACGCAGTATTTT. This gives the protein CASSPGAGSTDTQYF.

Of note for this clone: The identical CDR3 is also encoded by other nucleotide sequences in the sample. The gene calls are TRBV27 and TRBJ1-5; possible D gene TRBD1, 6 bases. The CDR3 is 12 amino acids. Deletions cut 4 bases from V and 7 bases from J, with 8 bases between. CDR1 is MNHEY and CDR2 is SMNVEV in the germline V gene (reference sequence). The CDR3 nucleotides are TGTGCCAGCAGTTCAGGGGTCCAGCCCCAGCATTTT. It is translated as CASSSGVQPQHF.

The chain couples TRBV7-2 to TRBJ2-1; the D is unclear. Germline V CDR1 and CDR2: SGHTA, FQGNSA. The CDR3 loop spans 17 amino acids. V shed 1 base and J shed 4 bases, with 17 bases lying between them. CDR3 in DNA: TGTGCCAGCAGCTTAGATTCAGGTGTTCTTATATACAATGAGCAGTTCTTC. This gives the protein CASSLDSGVLIYNEQFF.

The gene calls are TRBV3-1 (or the pseudogene TRBV3-2) and TRBJ1-3, with D possibly being TRBD1 (5 bases). This CDR3 comprises 16 residues. The V and J ends lost 3 bases and 4 bases respectively, with 16 bases between them. From germline, CDR1 is LGHDT and CDR2 YNNKEL (reference sequence). CDR3 in amino acids: CASSQARQLTGNTIYF. The CDR3 region has the DNA TGTGCCAGCAGCCAGGCGCGACAGCTTACCGGAAACACCATATATTTT.

This rearrangement joins TRBV2 to TRBJ1-5; 7 bases align to TRBD1. The CDR3 length is 15 residues. CDR1 and CDR2 (germline): SNHLY, FYNNEI. Losses at the gene ends were 7 bases for V and 2 bases for J; bases not matched to a gene: 8. The chain's CDR3 is CASTRDRDGNQPQHF. The DNA for the CDR3 is TGTGCCAGCACCCGAGACAGGGATGGCAATCAGCCCCAGCATTTT.

V is TRBV11-3 and J is TRBJ2-3; D gene uncertain. Trimming took 0 bases from V and 6 from J, leaving 16 bases between them. Germline V gene sequence: CDR1 SGHNT, CDR2 YENEEA. CDR3 length: 16 amino acids. DNA of the CDR3: TGTGCCAGCAGCTTAGAACCCCCGGCCTCGGAGGATACGCAGTATTTT. Translation gives CASSLEPPASEDTQYF.

The gene calls are TRBV27 and TRBJ1-3; weak D call: TRBD1 (5 bases). Per germline, CDR1 MNHEY and CDR2 SMNVEV (reference sequence). The ends were cut back, 2 bases at V and 4 bases at J, with 9 bases in the middle. The CDR3 loop spans 14 amino acids. As DNA, the CDR3 is TGTGCCAGCAGTTTAAATGGGGCAGGAAACACCATATATTTT. It is translated as CASSLNGAGNTIYF.

This clone has more than one count but fewer than ten. The V call is TRBV2, the J call TRBJ1-1, with D possibly matching TRBD1 (5 bases). CDR3 length: 14 residues. The V gene's germline CDR1 is SNHLY and CDR2 FYNNEI. V lost 3 bases, J lost 5 bases, and 13 bases lay in between. The chain's CDR3 is CASSDWGVRTEAFF. The CDR3 DNA sequence: TGTGCCAGCAGTGATTGGGGGGTAAGGACTGAAGCTTTCTTT. The full variable domain, completed using reference TRBV2 and TRBJ1-1, is EPEVTQTPSHQVTQMGQEVILRCVPISNHLYFYWYRQILGQKVEFLVSFYNNEISEKSEIFDDQFSVERPDGSNFTLKIRSTKLEDSAMYFCASSDWGVRTEAFFGQGTRLTVV.

J is TRBJ2-5 and V is TRBV28; 8 bases are shared with TRBD2. The CDR3 is made up of 14 amino acids. Per germline, CDR1 MDHEN and CDR2 SYDVKM. Unmatched junction bases numbered 7, after V lost 4 bases and J lost 6 bases. The CDR3 region is CASSSAGVGKTQYF. In nucleotides, the CDR3 is TGTGCCAGCAGTTCAGCGGGAGTAGGGAAGACCCAGTACTTC.

J is TRBJ2-7 and V is TRBV7-3; 16 nucleotides line up with TRBD2. Germline V gene sequence: CDR1 SGHTA, CDR2 FQGTGA. The V gene end was trimmed by 5 bases and the J gene end by 5 bases; junction bases not matched to a gene: 6. CDR3 length: 16 amino acids. The CDR3: CASSTGTSGRGHEQYF. In nucleotides, the CDR3 is TGTGCCAGCAGCACCGGGACTAGCGGGAGGGGCCACGAGCAGTACTTC.

This CDR3 reads CASSSIGGSNEKLFF. For the CDR3, the DNA is TGTGCCAGCAGTTCAATAGGGGGTAGTAATGAAAAACTGTTTTTT. V usage is TRBV28 and J usage is TRBJ1-4; D is perhaps TRBD1 (6 bases). The V end was cut by 4 bases, the J end by 4 bases, with 13 bases between. Germline-derived CDR1 and CDR2 are MDHEN and SYDVKM. CDR3 length equals 15 residues.